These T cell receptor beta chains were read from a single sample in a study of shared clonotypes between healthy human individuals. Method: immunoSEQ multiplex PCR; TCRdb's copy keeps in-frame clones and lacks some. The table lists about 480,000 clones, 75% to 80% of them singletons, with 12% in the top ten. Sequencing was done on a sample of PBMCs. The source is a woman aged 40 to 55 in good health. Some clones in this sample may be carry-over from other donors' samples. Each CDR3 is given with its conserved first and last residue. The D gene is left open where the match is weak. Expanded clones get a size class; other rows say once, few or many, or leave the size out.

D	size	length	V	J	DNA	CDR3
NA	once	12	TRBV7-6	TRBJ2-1	TGTGCCAGCAGCTTATTTACGAGGGAGCAGTTCTTC	CASSLFTREQFF
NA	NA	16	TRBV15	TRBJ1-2	TGTGCCACCAGCAGAGCGAGGACACCCGAGGGCTATGGCTACACCTTC	CATSRARTPEGYGYTF
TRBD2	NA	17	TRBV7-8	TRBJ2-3	TGTGCCAGCAGCCGTGACTACTTAAGCGGGGGCACAGATACGCAGTATTTT	CASSRDYLSGGTDTQYF
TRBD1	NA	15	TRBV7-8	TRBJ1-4	TGTGCCAGCAGCTTACGGGACAGGGGTCGAGAAAAACTGTTTTTT	CASSLRDRGREKLFF
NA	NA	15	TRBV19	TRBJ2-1	TGTGCCAGTAGTATACTAGGTCAGCCTTACAATGAGCAGTTCTTC	CASSILGQPYNEQFF
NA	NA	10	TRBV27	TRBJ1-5	TGTGCCAGCGGACCAATACCCCAGCATTTT	CASGPIPQHF
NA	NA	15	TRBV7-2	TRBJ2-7	TGTGCCAGCAGCACCCCGGGGCCCCAAGGTAGCGAGCAGTACTTC	CASSTPGPQGSEQYF
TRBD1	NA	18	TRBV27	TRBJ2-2	TGTGCCAGCAGTACCGTCGGATGGGACAGCGGTGTCACCGGGGAGCTGTTTTTT	CASSTVGWDSGVTGELFF
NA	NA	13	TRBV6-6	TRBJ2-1	TGTGCCAGCAGTCCCGGGAGCTACAATGAGCAGTTCTTC	CASSPGSYNEQFF
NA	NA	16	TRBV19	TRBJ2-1	TGTGCCAGTAGGTTACAGGGTCGGGGGACCTACAATGAGCAGTTCTTC	CASRLQGRGTYNEQFF
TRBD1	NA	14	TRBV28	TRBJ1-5	TGTGCCAGCAGTTTAGGGACAGGGCATCAGCCCCAGCATTTT	CASSLGTGHQPQHF
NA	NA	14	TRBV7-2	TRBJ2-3	TGTGCCAGCAGCCCGGGGACGATCGGGGATACGCAGTATTTT	CASSPGTIGDTQYF
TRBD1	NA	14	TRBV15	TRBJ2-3	TGTGCCACCAGCCCGGGACAGGGGGTTGTTACGCAGTATTTT	CATSPGQGVVTQYF
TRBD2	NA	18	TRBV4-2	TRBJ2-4	TGTGCCAGCAGCACTCGGACTAGCGGGGGAAGCTCCAAAAACATTCAGTACTTC	CASSTRTSGGSSKNIQYF
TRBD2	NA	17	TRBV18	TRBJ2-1	TGTGCCAGCTCACCTTATACTAGCGGGAGCTCCTACAATGAGCAGTTCTTC	CASSPYTSGSSYNEQFF
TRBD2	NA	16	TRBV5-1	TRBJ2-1	TGCGCCAGCAGCACCGGTCTAGCGGGAGGTTACAATGAGCAGTTCTTC	CASSTGLAGGYNEQFF
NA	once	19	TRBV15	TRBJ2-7	TGTGCCACCAGCCCAGCCGACCCACACGACCGGGGCAGTAGACTACTGCAGTACTTC	CATSPADPHDRGSRLLQYF
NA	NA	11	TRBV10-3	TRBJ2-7	TGTGCCATCAGTGGCGGCTACGAGCAGTACTTC	CAISGGYEQYF